The 6 T cell receptor beta chains given below trace back to one sample, sequenced in a study of cytomegalovirus exposure and HLA in healthy donors. Profiled with immunoSEQ multiplex PCR; TCRdb holds only in-frame clones, not every one. The sample records 150,000 to 180,000 clones, about 88% being singletons. Material for sequencing was PBMCs. All receptors come from a man younger than 35 in good health and CMV-seropositive.

The V call is TRBV5-1, the J call TRBJ1-1; 7 bases match TRBD1. In germline, CDR1 is SGHRS, CDR2 YFSETQ. The V and J ends lost 2 bases and 11 bases, in that order; junction bases with no gene match: 3. CDR3 length equals 11 residues. This chain's CDR3 is CASSLQGWAFF. The CDR3 DNA follows: TGCGCCAGCAGCTTACAGGGGTGGGCTTTCTTT.

V usage is TRBV5-1 and J usage is TRBJ2-2; 9 nucleotides agree with TRBD2. This CDR3 has 16 amino acids. Unmatched junction bases numbered 8, after V lost 4 bases and J lost 4 bases. Germline V gene lookup returns CDR1 SGHRS and CDR2 YFSETQ. DNA for the CDR3: TGCGCCAGCAGCACCGCGACTAGCGGAGCCACCGGGGAGCTGTTTTTT. This encodes CASSTATSGATGELFF.

The chain carries TRBV2 and TRBJ2-5; D gene unclear. V gave up 8 bases and J gave up 5 bases, with 9 bases separating them. This CDR3 is 11 amino acids long. CDR1 and CDR2 (germline): SNHLY, FYNNEI. In nucleotides, the CDR3 is TGTGCCAGCTTCGGGTTTGAGACCCAGTACTTC. This gives the protein CASFGFETQYF.

J is TRBJ1-3 and V is TRBV5-5; perhaps TRBD1 as D (5 bases). Germline-derived CDR1 and CDR2 are SGHKS and YYEKEE (reference sequence). The CDR3 contains 15 residues. The V and J ends lost 8 bases and 0 bases respectively, with 15 bases between them. The CDR3 nucleotides read TGTGCCAGTCGAGAGTGGGACTACTCTGGAAACACCATATATTTT. Its translation: CASREWDYSGNTIYF. The whole variable domain, filled in from reference TRBV5-5 and TRBJ1-3, reads DAGVTQSPTHLIKTRGQQVTLRCSPISGHKSVSWYQQVLGQGPQFIFQYYEKEERGRGNFPDRFSARQFPNYSSELNVNALLLGDSALYLCASREWDYSGNTIYFGEGSWLTVV.

The chain joins TRBV7-2 to TRBJ2-3; tentatively, D is TRBD2 (5 bases). The CDR3 extends over 14 amino acids. The germline CDR1 and CDR2 sequences are SGHTA and FQGNSA. Trimming left V 5 bases short and J 2 bases short, with 11 bases between. Here the CDR3 reads CASSRYRDTDTQYF. The CDR3 region has the DNA TGTGCCAGCAGCCGGTACCGGGACACAGATACGCAGTATTTT.

The chain couples TRBV23-1 to TRBJ1-6; 8 bases are a match to TRBD1. TRBV23-1 is given ORF status, its function remaining uncertain. V was pared by 8 bases and J by 0 bases, with 18 bases of the junction left unmatched. The CDR3 contains 20 residues. In DNA form, the CDR3 reads TGCGCCAGCCGTCGGAACGCAGGGGGCGCGGGGAGCTCCTATAATTCACCCCTCCACTTT. Amino acids: CASRRNAGGAGSSYNSPLHF.